What follows describes a single TCR beta chain. Antigen specificity is unknown. The primer mix had 60 Vbeta and 13 Jbeta primers. Profiled with immunoSEQ multiplex PCR; TCRdb holds only in-frame clones, not every one. The data show approximately 170,000 clones, 79% seen once. These data come from a study of cytomegalovirus exposure and HLA in healthy donors. For the study at large: Tens of millions of unique TCRs from HLA-typed donors were held in an early release of data.

Study observations and caveats: An analysis done earlier found most TCR beta V segments productive about 90% or about 30% of the time. DRB1 showed the most TCR associations and HLA-C the fewest in a later analysis, as rates varied by HLA locus. Later analysis found that TCR beta chains associated with HLA were more clonally expanded than other, equally common chains.

Trimming took 5 bases from V and 5 from J, leaving 9 bases between them. Germline CDR1 reads SGHTA; CDR2 reads FQGNSA. The CDR3 length is 12 residues. V usage is TRBV7-2 and J usage is TRBJ1-2; tentative D call: TRBD1 (5 bases). This receptor was identified in a woman between 45 and 65 years old in good health and CMV-seronegative. Specimen: PBMCs. This CDR3 reads CASSPDRYGYTF. As DNA, the CDR3 is TGTGCCAGCAGCCCTGACAGATATGGCTACACCTTC.